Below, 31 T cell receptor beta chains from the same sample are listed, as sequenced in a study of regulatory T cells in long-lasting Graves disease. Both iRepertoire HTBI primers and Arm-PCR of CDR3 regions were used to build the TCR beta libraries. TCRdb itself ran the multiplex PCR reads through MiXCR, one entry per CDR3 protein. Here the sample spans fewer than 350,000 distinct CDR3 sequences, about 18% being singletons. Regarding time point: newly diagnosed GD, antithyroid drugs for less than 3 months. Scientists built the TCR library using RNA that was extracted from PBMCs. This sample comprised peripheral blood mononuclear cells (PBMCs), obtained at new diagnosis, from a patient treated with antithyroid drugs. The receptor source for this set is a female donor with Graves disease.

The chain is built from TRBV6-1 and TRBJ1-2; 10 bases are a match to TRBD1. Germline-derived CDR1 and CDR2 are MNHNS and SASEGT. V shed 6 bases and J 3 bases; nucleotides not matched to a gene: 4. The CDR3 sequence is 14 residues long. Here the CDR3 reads CASRRQGADYGYTF. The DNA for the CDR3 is TGTGCCAGCAGACGACAGGGGGCGGACTATGGCTACACCTTC.

The CDR3, as DNA: TGTGCCAGCAGCGAGAATCCCAATGAGCAGTTCTTC. It yields the protein CASSENPNEQFF. The rearrangement links TRBV9 to TRBJ2-1; D ambiguous. V lost 3 bases, J lost 6 bases, and 7 bases lay in between. The CDR3 consists of 12 residues. Per germline, CDR1 SGDLS and CDR2 YYNGEE.

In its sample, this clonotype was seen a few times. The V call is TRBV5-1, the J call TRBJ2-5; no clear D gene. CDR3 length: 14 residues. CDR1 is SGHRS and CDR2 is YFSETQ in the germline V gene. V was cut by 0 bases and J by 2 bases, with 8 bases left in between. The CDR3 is CASSLDPEQETQYF. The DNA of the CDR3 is TGCGCCAGCAGCTTGGATCCAGAACAAGAGACCCAGTACTTC.

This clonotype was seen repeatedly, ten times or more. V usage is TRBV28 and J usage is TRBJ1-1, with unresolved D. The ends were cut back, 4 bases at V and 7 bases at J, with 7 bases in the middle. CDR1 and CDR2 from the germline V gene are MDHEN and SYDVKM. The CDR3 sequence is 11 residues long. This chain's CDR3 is CASSYLGEAFF. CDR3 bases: TGTGCCAGCAGTTACCTGGGTGAAGCTTTCTTT.

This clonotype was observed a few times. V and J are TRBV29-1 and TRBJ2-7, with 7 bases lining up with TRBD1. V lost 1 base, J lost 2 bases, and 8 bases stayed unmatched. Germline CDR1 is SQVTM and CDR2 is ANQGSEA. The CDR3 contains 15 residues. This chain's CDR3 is CSVEVSGDRAYEQYF. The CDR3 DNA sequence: TGCAGCGTTGAAGTTTCCGGCGACAGGGCCTACGAGCAGTACTTC.

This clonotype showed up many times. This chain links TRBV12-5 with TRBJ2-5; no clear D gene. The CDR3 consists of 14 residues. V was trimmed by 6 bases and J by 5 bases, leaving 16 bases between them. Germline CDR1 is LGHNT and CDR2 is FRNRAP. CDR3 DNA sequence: TGTGCTAGTGGCCCGGGTCCCGGTTTCGAGACCCAGTACTTC. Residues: CASGPGPGFETQYF. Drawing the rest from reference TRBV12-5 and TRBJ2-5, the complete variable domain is DARVTQTPRHKVTEMGQEVTMRCQPILGHNTVFWYRQTMMQGLELLAYFRNRAPLDDSGMPKDRFSAEMPDATLATLKIQPSEPRDSAVYFCASGPGPGFETQYFGPGTRLLVL.

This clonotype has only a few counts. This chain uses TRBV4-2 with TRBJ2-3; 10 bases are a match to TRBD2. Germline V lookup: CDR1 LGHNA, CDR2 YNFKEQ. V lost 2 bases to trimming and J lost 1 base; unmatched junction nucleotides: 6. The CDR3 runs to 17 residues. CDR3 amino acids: CASSQLLAGAGTDTQYF. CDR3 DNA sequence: TGTGCCAGCAGCCAACTTCTAGCGGGAGCTGGCACAGATACGCAGTATTTT.

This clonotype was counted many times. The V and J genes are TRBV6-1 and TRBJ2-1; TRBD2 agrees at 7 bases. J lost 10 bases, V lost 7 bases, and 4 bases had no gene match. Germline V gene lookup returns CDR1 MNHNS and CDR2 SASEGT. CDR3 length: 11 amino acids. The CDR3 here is CASMEGGEQFF. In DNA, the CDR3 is TGTGCCAGCATGGAGGGAGGGGAGCAGTTCTTC.

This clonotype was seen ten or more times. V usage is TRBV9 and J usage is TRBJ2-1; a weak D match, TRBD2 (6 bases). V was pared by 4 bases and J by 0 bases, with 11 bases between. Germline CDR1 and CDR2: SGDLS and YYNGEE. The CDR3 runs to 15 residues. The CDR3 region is CASSHGTPSYNEQFF. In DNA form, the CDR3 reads TGTGCCAGCAGCCACGGGACTCCCTCCTACAATGAGCAGTTCTTC.

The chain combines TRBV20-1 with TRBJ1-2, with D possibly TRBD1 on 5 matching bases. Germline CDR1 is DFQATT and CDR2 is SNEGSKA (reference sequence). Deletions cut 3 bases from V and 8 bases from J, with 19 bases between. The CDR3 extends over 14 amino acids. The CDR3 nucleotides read TGCAGTGCTAGCTCGGGACGCAAGGCGGGGGGCTACACCTTC. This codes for CSASSGRKAGGYTF.

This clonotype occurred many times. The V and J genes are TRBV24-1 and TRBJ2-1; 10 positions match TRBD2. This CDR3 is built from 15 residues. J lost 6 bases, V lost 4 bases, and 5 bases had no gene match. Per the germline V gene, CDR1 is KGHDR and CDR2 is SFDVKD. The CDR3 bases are TGTGCCACCAGTGACCCGGGACTAGCGCGCAATGAGCAGTTCTTC. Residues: CATSDPGLARNEQFF.

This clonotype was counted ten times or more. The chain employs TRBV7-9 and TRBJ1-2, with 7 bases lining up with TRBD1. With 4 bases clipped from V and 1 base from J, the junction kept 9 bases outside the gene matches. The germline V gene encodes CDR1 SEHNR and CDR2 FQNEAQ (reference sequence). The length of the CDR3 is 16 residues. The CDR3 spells CASSSQTGFVNYGYTF. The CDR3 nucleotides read TGTGCCAGCAGCTCACAGACAGGGTTCGTTAACTATGGCTACACCTTC.

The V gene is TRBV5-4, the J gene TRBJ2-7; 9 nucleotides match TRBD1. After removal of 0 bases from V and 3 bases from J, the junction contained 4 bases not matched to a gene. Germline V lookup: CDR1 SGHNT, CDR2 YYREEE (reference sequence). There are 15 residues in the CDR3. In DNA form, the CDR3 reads TGTGCCAGCAGCTTGGGGGGACAGGGCCACTACGAGCAGTACTTC. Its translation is CASSLGGQGHYEQYF.

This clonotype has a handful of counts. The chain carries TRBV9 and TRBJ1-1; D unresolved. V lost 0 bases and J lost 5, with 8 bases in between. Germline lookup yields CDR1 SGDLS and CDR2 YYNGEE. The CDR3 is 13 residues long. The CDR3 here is CASSVAEGTEAFF. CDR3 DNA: TGTGCCAGCAGCGTAGCTGAGGGAACTGAAGCTTTCTTT.

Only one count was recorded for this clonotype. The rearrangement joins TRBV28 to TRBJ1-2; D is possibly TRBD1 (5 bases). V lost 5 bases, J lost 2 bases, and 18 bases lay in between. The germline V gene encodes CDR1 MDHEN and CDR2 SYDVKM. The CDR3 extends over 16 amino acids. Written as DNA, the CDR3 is TGTGCCAGCAGTCTCCAACCGGGACTGACGAACTATGGCTACACCTTC. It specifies CASSLQPGLTNYGYTF.

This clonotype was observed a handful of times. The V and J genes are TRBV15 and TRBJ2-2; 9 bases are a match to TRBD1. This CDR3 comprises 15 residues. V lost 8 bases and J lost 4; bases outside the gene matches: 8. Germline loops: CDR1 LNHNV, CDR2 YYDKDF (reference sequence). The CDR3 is CATGRDRAGTGELFF. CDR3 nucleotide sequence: TGTGCCACCGGACGGGACAGGGCGGGCACCGGGGAGCTGTTTTTT.

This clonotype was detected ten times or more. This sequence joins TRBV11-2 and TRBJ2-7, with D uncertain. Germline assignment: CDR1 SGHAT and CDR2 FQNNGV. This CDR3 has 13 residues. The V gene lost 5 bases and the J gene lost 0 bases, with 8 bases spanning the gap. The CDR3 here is CASSASPSYEQYF. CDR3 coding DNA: TGTGCCAGCAGCGCCAGTCCCTCCTACGAGCAGTACTTC.

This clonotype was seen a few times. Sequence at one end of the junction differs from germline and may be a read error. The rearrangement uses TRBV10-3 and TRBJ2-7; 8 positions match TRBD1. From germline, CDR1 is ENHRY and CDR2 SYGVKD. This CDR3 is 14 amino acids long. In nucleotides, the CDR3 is TGTGCCAGCAGTTTATGGGACAGGACCTACGAGCAGTACTTC. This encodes CASSLWDRTYEQYF.

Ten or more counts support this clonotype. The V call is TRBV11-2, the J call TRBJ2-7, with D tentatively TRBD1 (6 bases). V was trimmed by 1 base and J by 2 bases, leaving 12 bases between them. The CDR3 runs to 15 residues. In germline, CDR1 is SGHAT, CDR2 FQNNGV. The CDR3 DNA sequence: TGTGCCAGCAGCTTAGTGGGCGGACAGACCTACGAGCAGTACTTC. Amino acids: CASSLVGGQTYEQYF. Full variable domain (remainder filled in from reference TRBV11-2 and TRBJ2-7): EAGVAQSPRYKIIEKRQSVAFWCNPISGHATLYWYQQILGQGPKLLIQFQNNGVVDDSQLPKDRFSAERLKGVDSTLKIQPAKLEDSAVYLCASSLVGGQTYEQYFGPGTRLTVT.

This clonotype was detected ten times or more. The CDR3 loop is CASSSAYEQYF. The CDR3 bases are TGTGCCAGCAGTTCCGCCTACGAGCAGTACTTC. This chain links TRBV6-5 with TRBJ2-7; D uncertain. Germline V gene data show CDR1 as MNHEY and CDR2 as SVGAGI. CDR3 size: 11 residues. V gave up 4 bases and J gave up 2 bases, with 3 bases separating them.

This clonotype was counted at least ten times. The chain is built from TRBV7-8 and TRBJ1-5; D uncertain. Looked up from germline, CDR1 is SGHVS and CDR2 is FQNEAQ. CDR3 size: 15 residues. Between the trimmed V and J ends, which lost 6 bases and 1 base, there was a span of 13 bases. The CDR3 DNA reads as TGTGCCAGCAGTCTAGGGTCGGGAAGCAATCAGCCCCAGCATTTT. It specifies CASSLGSGSNQPQHF. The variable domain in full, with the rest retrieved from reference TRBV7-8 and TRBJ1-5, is GAGVSQSPRYKVAKRGQDVALRCDPISGHVSLFWYQQALGQGPEFLTYFQNEAQLDKSGLPSDRFFAERPEGSVSTLKIQRTQQEDSAVYLCASSLGSGSNQPQHFGDGTRLSIL.

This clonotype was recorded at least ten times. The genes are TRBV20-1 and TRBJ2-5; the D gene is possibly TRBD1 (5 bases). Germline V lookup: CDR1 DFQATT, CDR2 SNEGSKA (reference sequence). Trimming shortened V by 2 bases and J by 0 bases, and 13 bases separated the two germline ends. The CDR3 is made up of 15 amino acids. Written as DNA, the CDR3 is TGCAGTGCTAGAAGCAGGGCCTGGTACCAAGAGACCCAGTACTTC. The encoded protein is CSARSRAWYQETQYF.

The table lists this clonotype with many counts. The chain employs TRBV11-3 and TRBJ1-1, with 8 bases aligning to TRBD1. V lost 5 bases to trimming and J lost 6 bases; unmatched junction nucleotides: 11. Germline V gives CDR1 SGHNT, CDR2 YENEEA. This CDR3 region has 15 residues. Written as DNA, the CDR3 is TGTGCCAGCAGCGGAGGGCCAGGGGGCAGGGCTGAAGCTTTCTTT. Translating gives CASSGGPGGRAEAFF.

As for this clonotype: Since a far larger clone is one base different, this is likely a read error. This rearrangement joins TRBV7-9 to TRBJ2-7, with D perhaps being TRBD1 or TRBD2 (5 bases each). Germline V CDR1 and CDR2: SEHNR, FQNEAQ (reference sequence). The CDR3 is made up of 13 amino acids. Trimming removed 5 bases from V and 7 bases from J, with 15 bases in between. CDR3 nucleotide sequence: TGTGCCAGCAGCCGGGACCCAGACAATGAGCAGTACTTC. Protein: CASSRDPDNEQYF. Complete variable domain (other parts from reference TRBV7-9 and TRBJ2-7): DTGVSQNPRHKITKRGQNVTFRCDPISEHNRLYWYRQTLGQGPEFLTYFQNEAQLEKSRLLSDRFSAERPKGSFSTLEIQRTEQGDSAMYLCASSRDPDNEQYFGPGTRLTVT.

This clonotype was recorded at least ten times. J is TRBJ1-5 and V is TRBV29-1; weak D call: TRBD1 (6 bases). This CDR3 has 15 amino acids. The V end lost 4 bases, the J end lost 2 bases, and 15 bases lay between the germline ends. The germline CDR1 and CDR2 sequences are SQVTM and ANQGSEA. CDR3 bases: TGCAGCGTTGCGGTGACAGGAGTTGGCAATCAGCCCCAGCATTTT. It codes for CSVAVTGVGNQPQHF.

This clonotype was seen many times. The CDR3 region has the DNA TGTGCCAGCAGAATAGCGACCTCCTACGAGCAGTACTTC. Its translation: CASRIATSYEQYF. The chain is built from TRBV28 and TRBJ2-7; D may be TRBD2 (5 bases). Trimming stripped 6 bases from V and 0 bases from J, with 9 bases between. In germline, CDR1 is MDHEN, CDR2 SYDVKM. CDR3 length equals 13 residues.

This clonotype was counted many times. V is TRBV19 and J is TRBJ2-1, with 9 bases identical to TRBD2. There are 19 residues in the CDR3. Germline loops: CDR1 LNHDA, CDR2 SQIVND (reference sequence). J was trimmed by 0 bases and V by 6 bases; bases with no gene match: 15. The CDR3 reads CASRDESASGESSYNEQFF. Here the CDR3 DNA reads TGTGCCAGTAGAGACGAATCTGCTAGCGGGGAGAGCTCCTACAATGAGCAGTTCTTC.

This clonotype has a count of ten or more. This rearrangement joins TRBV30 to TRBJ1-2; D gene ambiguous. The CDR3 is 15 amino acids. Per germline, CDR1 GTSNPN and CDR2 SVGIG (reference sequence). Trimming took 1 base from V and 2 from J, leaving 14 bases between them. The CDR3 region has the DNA TGTGCCTGGAGTGCCCGGGCCCGCAGCAACTATGGCTACACCTTC. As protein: CAWSARARSNYGYTF.

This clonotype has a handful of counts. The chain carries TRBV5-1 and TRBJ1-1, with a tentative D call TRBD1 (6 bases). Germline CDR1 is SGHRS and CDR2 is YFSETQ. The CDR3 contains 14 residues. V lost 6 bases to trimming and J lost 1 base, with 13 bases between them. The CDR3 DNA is TGCGCCAGCACCGTACAGGGAGCGAACACTGAAGCTTTCTTT. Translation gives CASTVQGANTEAFF.

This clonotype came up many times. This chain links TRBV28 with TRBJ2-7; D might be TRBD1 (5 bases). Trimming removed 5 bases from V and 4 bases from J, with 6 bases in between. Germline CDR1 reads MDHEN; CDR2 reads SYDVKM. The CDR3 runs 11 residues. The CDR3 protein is CASSRQYEQYF. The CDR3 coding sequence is TGTGCCAGCAGTAGACAGTACGAGCAGTACTTC.

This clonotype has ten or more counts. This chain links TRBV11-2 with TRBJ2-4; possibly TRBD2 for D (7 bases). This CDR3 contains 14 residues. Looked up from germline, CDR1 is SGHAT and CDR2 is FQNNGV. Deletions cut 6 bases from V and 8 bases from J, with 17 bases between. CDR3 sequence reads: CASRGGLVGDIQYF. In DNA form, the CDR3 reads TGTGCCAGCAGGGGGGGGCTAGTTGGGGACATTCAGTACTTC.